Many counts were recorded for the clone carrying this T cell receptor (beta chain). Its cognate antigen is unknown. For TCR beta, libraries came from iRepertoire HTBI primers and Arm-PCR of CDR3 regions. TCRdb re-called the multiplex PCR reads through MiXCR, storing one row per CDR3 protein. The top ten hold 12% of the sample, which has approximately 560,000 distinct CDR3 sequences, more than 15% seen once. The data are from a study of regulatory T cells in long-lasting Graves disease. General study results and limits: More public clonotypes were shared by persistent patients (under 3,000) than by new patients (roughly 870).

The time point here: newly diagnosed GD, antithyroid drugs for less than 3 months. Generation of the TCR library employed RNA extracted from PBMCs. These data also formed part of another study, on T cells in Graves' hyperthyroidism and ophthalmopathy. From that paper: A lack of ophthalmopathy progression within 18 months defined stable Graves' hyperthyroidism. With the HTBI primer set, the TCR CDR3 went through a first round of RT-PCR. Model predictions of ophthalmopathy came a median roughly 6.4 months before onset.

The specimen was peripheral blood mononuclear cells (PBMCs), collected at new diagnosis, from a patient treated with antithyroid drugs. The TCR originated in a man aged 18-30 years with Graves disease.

The CDR3, as DNA: TGTGCCAGCAGCTTTAAGGCAGCGGGACTAACAGATACGCAGTATTTT. This encodes CASSFKAAGLTDTQYF. J is TRBJ2-3 and V is TRBV7-8, with 7 positions matching TRBD2. The ends lost 3 bases at V and 3 bases at J; junction bases unmatched: 9. Germline V CDR1 and CDR2: SGHVS, FQNEAQ. The CDR3 has 16 residues.